These 15 T cell receptor beta chains originate from one sample sequenced in a study of shared clonotypes between healthy human individuals. The repertoire was sequenced with immunoSEQ multiplex PCR; TCRdb's copy has only in-frame clones and lacks some. The repertoire consists of some 1.5 million clones, with 95% to 99% occurring once and the leading ten covering about 0.4%. Sequencing was performed on naive CD4+ T cells sorted from blood. Stated subset: CD45RA+ positively selected. The receptor source for this set is a young man in good health.

The chain has TRBV6-5 and TRBJ1-5; D possibly corresponds to TRBD1 (6 bases). V gave up 5 bases and J gave up 3 bases, with 11 bases separating them. CDR3 size: 14 residues. The germline V gene encodes CDR1 MNHEY and CDR2 SVGAGI. In nucleotides, the CDR3 is TGTGCCAGCAGTGGCTCAGGGGACAATCAGCCCCAGCATTTT. Translating gives CASSGSGDNQPQHF.

Comments on this clone: Distinct nucleotide sequences in the sample also encode this CDR3. V is TRBV11-2 and J is TRBJ1-3; D unclear. The germline V gene encodes CDR1 SGHAT and CDR2 FQNNGV. With 5 bases removed from V and 4 bases from J, the gap between germline ends came to 3 bases. The CDR3 runs 11 residues. The CDR3 reads CASSLGNTIYF. The CDR3 DNA is TGTGCCAGCAGCCTGGGAAACACCATATATTTT.

The V gene is TRBV5-1, the J gene TRBJ1-4, with unresolved D. V was clipped by 5 bases and J by 8 bases, with 16 bases between them. This CDR3 contains 14 residues. Germline CDR1 SGHRS, CDR2 YFSETQ. Here the CDR3 reads CASRVDTDEEKLFF. The CDR3 nucleotides read TGCGCCAGCAGGGTCGACACCGACGAAGAAAAACTGTTTTTT.

This clone is a singleton in its sample. V usage is TRBV5-1 and J usage is TRBJ1-4; D unresolved. Germline V lookup: CDR1 SGHRS, CDR2 YFSETQ. Deletions cut 4 bases from V and 3 bases from J, with 13 bases between. The CDR3 covers 15 residues. This CDR3 is CASSAYGNPNEKLFF. CDR3 coding DNA: TGCGCCAGCAGCGCCTACGGGAATCCTAATGAAAAACTGTTTTTT.

The chain couples TRBV29-1 to TRBJ1-1; 8 bases are a match to TRBD1. The CDR3 extends over 16 amino acids. Germline CDR1 is SQVTM and CDR2 is ANQGSEA. Losses at the gene ends were 4 bases for V and 0 bases for J; bases not matched to a gene: 10. CDR3 in amino acids: CSVGRTGQVLNTEAFF. The CDR3 DNA reads as TGCAGCGTTGGGCGCACGGGACAGGTTTTGAACACTGAAGCTTTCTTT.

This chain uses TRBV19 with TRBJ2-1; 13 bases match TRBD2. Trimming at V came to 4 bases and at J to 8 bases, leaving 5 bases not matched to a gene. The CDR3 contains 15 residues. Germline CDR1 LNHDA, CDR2 SQIVND (reference sequence). This CDR3 reads CASSTTSGRGHEQFF. The CDR3 coding sequence is TGTGCCAGTAGTACCACTAGCGGGAGGGGGCATGAGCAGTTCTTC.

The chain is built from TRBV19 and TRBJ2-4; 7 bases line up with TRBD1. CDR3 size: 13 residues. Germline V gene lookup returns CDR1 LNHDA and CDR2 SQIVND (reference sequence). V lost 6 bases and J lost 8; bases outside the gene matches: 7. The DNA of the CDR3 is TGTGCCAGTAGGGGGACAGCGAACCACATTCAGTACTTC. Residues: CASRGTANHIQYF.

The rearrangement uses TRBV28 and TRBJ1-5; 7 nucleotides agree with TRBD1. Looked up from germline, CDR1 is MDHEN and CDR2 is SYDVKM. CDR3 length equals 15 residues. V lost 6 bases and J lost 2; bases outside the gene matches: 7. The CDR3 is CASRPQGLGNQPQHF. The CDR3 DNA sequence: TGTGCCAGCAGACCACAGGGGTTGGGCAATCAGCCCCAGCATTTT.

For this clone: The same CDR3 can be traced to other DNA sequences in this sample. The V and J genes are TRBV2 and TRBJ2-3, with 12 nucleotides matching TRBD2. The CDR3 loop spans 15 amino acids. The ends lost 2 bases at V and 3 bases at J; junction bases unmatched: 0. The germline gives CDR1 SNHLY, CDR2 FYNNEI. CDR3 sequence (DNA): TGTGCCAGCAGTGAACTAGCGGGAGGGACAGATACGCAGTATTTT. Its protein is CASSELAGGTDTQYF.

The chain joins TRBV5-1 to TRBJ2-3; D is perhaps TRBD2 (5 bases). The ends were cut back, 0 bases at V and 1 base at J, with 12 bases in the middle. The CDR3 is made up of 16 amino acids. Germline CDR1 SGHRS, CDR2 YFSETQ. The CDR3 is CASSLGELAGTDTQYF. In DNA, the CDR3 is TGCGCCAGCAGCTTGGGAGAGCTAGCAGGCACAGATACGCAGTATTTT.

Points on this clone: The sample carries other DNA sequences with the same CDR3. The chain carries TRBV18 and TRBJ1-2; D is ambiguous. The CDR3 length is 12 residues. Deletions cut 3 bases from V and 4 bases from J, with 6 bases between. Germline CDR1 is KGHSH and CDR2 is LQKENI. The CDR3 reads CASSPRGYGYTF. The CDR3 region has the DNA TGTGCCAGCTCACCTAGAGGCTATGGCTACACCTTC. The complete variable domain, with remaining parts taken from reference TRBV18 and TRBJ1-2, reads NAGVMQNPRHLVRRRGQEARLRCSPMKGHSHVYWYRQLPEEGLKFMVYLQKENIIDESGMPKERFSAEFPKEGPSILRIQQVVRGDSAAYFCASSPRGYGYTFGSGTRLTVV.

The chain recombines TRBV19 with TRBJ2-7; D is perhaps TRBD1 (5 bases). This CDR3 has 14 residues. Deletions cut 3 bases from V and 6 bases from J, with 15 bases between. Germline V gene sequence: CDR1 LNHDA, CDR2 SQIVND (reference sequence). In nucleotides, the CDR3 is TGTGCCAGTAGTATTGGCGGTGGGGCTCTCGAGCAGTACTTC. Protein product: CASSIGGGALEQYF.

CDR3 amino acids: CASSPGGPSLGTEAFF. In nucleotides, the CDR3 is TGTGCCAGCTCACCGGGAGGCCCATCTTTGGGAACTGAAGCTTTCTTT. V usage is TRBV18 and J usage is TRBJ1-1; no firm D call. The CDR3 totals 16 residues. Trimming stripped 3 bases from V and 5 bases from J, with 19 bases between. Germline values: CDR1 KGHSH, CDR2 LQKENI.

The chain joins TRBV7-6 to TRBJ2-3, with 7 bases identical to TRBD2. Germline V CDR1 and CDR2: SGHVS, FNYEAQ. This CDR3 has 14 residues. V lost 5 bases to trimming and J lost 3 bases; unmatched junction nucleotides: 5. The CDR3 is CASSVQRETDTQYF. The CDR3 DNA follows: TGTGCCAGCAGCGTACAGCGGGAAACAGATACGCAGTATTTT.

Concerning this clone: The sample contains more than one DNA sequence encoding this CDR3. V gene TRBV30 combines with J gene TRBJ1-5; 7 nucleotides line up with TRBD1. The junction had 2 bases not matched to a gene; V was cut back by 0 bases and J by 6 bases. CDR3 length equals 13 residues. Looked up from germline, CDR1 is GTSNPN and CDR2 is SVGIG (reference sequence). CDR3: CAWSVQGVQPQHF. The DNA for the CDR3 is TGTGCCTGGAGTGTGCAGGGGGTTCAGCCCCAGCATTTT.